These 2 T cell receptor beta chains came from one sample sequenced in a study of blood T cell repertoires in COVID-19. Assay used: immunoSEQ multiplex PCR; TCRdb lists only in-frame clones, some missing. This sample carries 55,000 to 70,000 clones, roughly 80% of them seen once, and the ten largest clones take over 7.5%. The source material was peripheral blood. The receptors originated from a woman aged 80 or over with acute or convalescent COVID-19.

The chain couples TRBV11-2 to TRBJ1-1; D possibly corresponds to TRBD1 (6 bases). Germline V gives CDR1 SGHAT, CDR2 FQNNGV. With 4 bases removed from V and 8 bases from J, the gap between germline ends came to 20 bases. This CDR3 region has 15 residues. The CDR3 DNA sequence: TGTGCCAGCAGCTCCCGAATTGGGGGCGGCGCAGAAGCTTTCTTT. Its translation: CASSSRIGGGAEAFF.

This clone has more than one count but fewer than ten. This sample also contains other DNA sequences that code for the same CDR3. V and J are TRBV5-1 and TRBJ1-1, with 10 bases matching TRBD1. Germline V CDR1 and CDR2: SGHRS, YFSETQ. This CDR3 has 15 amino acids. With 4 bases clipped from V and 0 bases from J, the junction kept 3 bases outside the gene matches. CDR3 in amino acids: CASSGGQGMNTEAFF. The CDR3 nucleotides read TGCGCCAGCAGCGGGGGACAGGGGATGAACACTGAAGCTTTCTTT.